Below, 20 T cell receptor beta chains from the same sample are listed, as sequenced in a study of T cell responses to AZD1222 COVID-19 vaccine (dated by TCRdb to about 2021). Libraries were prepared through the immunoSEQ multiplex PCR assay. Not all clones reach the TCRdb copy of this immuneACCESS table, which keeps in-frame sequences only. Checked studies attribute under half of the gap to unresolved V genes and leave the rest unexplained. The sample table holds over 130,000 clones, of which over 85% were seen once. The top ten constitute more than 4.5% of the sample. The sample's time point, from its label and the paper: baseline before first vaccination. The source material was peripheral blood, sampled on day 0 of AZD1222 vaccination. These receptors were collected from an adult in good health.

The chain employs TRBV24-1 and TRBJ2-5, with 8 bases aligning to TRBD2. In germline, CDR1 is KGHDR, CDR2 SFDVKD. The CDR3 has 15 residues. V was pared by 3 bases and J by 13 bases, with 15 bases of the junction left unmatched. CDR3 in amino acids: CATSDPGGSETQWYF. CDR3 sequence (DNA): TGTGCCACCAGTGATCCGGGGGGGTCGGAGACCCAGTGGTACTTC.

This chain links TRBV3-1 (or the pseudogene TRBV3-2) with TRBJ1-1; maybe TRBD1 (5 bases). Germline V gene data show CDR1 as LGHDT and CDR2 as YNNKEL (reference sequence). Between the trimmed V and J ends, which lost 4 bases and 8 bases, there was a span of 14 bases. This CDR3 comprises 13 residues. Written as DNA, the CDR3 is TGTGCCAGCAGCCTGGAGGGAGGGGCCGAAGCTTTCTTT. Its translation is CASSLEGGAEAFF.

In its sample, this clone was seen a few times. The chain joins TRBV27 to TRBJ2-7; D remains unclear. The CDR3 sequence is 11 residues long. Germline loops: CDR1 MNHEY, CDR2 SMNVEV (reference sequence). The V end lost 3 bases, the J end lost 5 bases, and 5 bases lay between the germline ends. This CDR3 reads CASSLGNEQYF. DNA of the CDR3: TGTGCCAGCAGTTTGGGGAACGAGCAGTACTTC.

The chain carries TRBV3-1 (or the pseudogene TRBV3-2) and TRBJ1-4; weak D call: TRBD1 (5 bases). V was cut by 1 base and J by 0 bases, with 12 bases left in between. CDR3 size: 17 residues. CDR1 LGHDT and CDR2 YNNKEL come from the germline V gene (reference sequence). The CDR3 here is CASSQVHGGSTNEKLFF. CDR3 DNA sequence: TGTGCCAGCAGCCAAGTTCACGGGGGATCAACTAATGAAAAACTGTTTTTT.

This clone has just one count. This chain connects TRBV1 to TRBJ1-2; the tabulated D call, TRBD1, remains unverified against the DNA. TRBV1 is a pseudogene. The CDR3 has 14 residues. CDR3 sequence (DNA): TGCACCAGCAGCCAAGCAACAGCCAACTATGGCTACACCTTC. Amino acids: CTSSQATANYGYTF.

The chain combines TRBV19 with TRBJ2-7; TRBD1 agrees at 7 bases. The CDR3 is 15 amino acids. Germline V gene sequence: CDR1 LNHDA, CDR2 SQIVND (reference sequence). With 5 bases clipped from V and 3 bases from J, the junction kept 10 bases outside the gene matches. Written as DNA, the CDR3 is TGTGCCAGTAGTGCAACAGGGGTCTTCGGCTACGAGCAGTACTTC. Translation gives CASSATGVFGYEQYF.

The chain links TRBV6-6 to TRBJ2-1; maybe TRBD1 (6 bases). Trimming left V 10 bases short and J 0 bases short, with 10 bases between. The CDR3 extends over 13 amino acids. Per germline, CDR1 MNHNY and CDR2 SVGAGI (reference sequence). Here the CDR3 DNA reads TGTGCCACCGAAGGGGGCTCCTACAATGAGCAGTTCTTC. Protein sequence: CATEGGSYNEQFF.

This chain links TRBV18 with TRBJ1-2, with D perhaps TRBD1 (5 bases). Germline V gives CDR1 KGHSH, CDR2 LQKENI. Trimming cost V 4 bases and J 8 bases, with 23 bases left between them. This CDR3 has 16 residues. In DNA form, the CDR3 reads TGTGCCAGCTCACGAGGGGACGTAAGTGTGGTCTACGGCTACACCTTC. Its protein is CASSRGDVSVVYGYTF.

V is TRBV5-1 and J is TRBJ2-1; weak D call: TRBD2 (6 bases). This CDR3 is 15 amino acids long. The germline V gene encodes CDR1 SGHRS and CDR2 YFSETQ. The V gene lost 0 bases and the J gene lost 9 bases, with 16 bases spanning the gap. The CDR3 loop is CASSLALSGDGEQFF. The CDR3 bases are TGCGCCAGCAGCTTGGCTCTTTCGGGGGATGGTGAGCAGTTCTTC.

V gene TRBV24-1 combines with J gene TRBJ1-2, with D possibly matching TRBD1 (6 bases). V was cut by 5 bases and J by 8 bases, with 14 bases left in between. Germline-derived CDR1 and CDR2 are KGHDR and SFDVKD. The CDR3 contains 13 residues. This chain's CDR3 is CATSGYRTEGYTF. In DNA, the CDR3 is TGTGCCACCAGTGGTTACCGGACAGAGGGCTACACCTTC.

This sequence joins TRBV10-3 and TRBJ2-5, with D perhaps assigned TRBD1 or TRBD2 (8 bases each). V was trimmed by 10 bases and J by 3 bases, leaving 21 bases between them. Per the germline V gene, CDR1 is ENHRY and CDR2 is SYGVKD. The CDR3 has 15 amino acids. The CDR3 protein is CATQGGIAGKETQYF. DNA of the CDR3: TGTGCCACACAGGGGGGGATAGCGGGGAAAGAGACCCAGTACTTC.

This chain joins TRBV14 and TRBJ2-1; D not certain. V lost 0 bases, J lost 10 bases, and 13 bases lay in between. The CDR3 runs 14 residues. Germline lookup yields CDR1 SGHDN and CDR2 FVKESK. CDR3 in amino acids: CASSQELGKGEQFF. The CDR3 nucleotides read TGTGCCAGCAGCCAAGAGCTGGGGAAAGGGGAGCAGTTCTTC.

This clone has just one count. The J gene is TRBJ1-3, the V gene TRBV28; no reliable D call. Trimming removed 7 bases at V and 6 bases at J, with 22 bases between. In germline, CDR1 is MDHEN, CDR2 SYDVKM. The CDR3 is 16 amino acids. CDR3 nucleotide sequence: TGTGCCAGCAAAAAGTTTAGGATCGGAGGGTTAAACACCATATATTTT. Translating it yields CASKKFRIGGLNTIYF.

This chain connects TRBV25-1 to TRBJ1-4, with unresolved D. Trimming removed 2 bases from V and 8 bases from J, with 9 bases in between. CDR1 and CDR2 from the germline V gene are MGHDK and SYGVNS. The CDR3 is made up of 13 amino acids. The CDR3 DNA reads TGTGCCAGCAGTGAAAGGGTCAAAGAAAAACTGTTTTTT. Encoded protein: CASSERVKEKLFF.

The V gene is TRBV28, the J gene TRBJ2-2; TRBD1 matches at 7 bases. V trimming: 6 bases; J trimming: 6 bases; junction bases outside the gene matches: 10. The CDR3 length is 15 residues. Germline CDR1 and CDR2: MDHEN and SYDVKM. DNA for the CDR3: TGTGCCAGCAGCTCTGTCGGACAGGCTGCCGGGGAGCTGTTTTTT. Its protein is CASSSVGQAAGELFF.

The chain links TRBV7-8 to TRBJ2-7; TRBD2 matches 11 bases. CDR3 length: 17 residues. Germline-derived CDR1 and CDR2 are SGHVS and FQNEAQ. The junction had 7 bases not matched to a gene; V was cut back by 3 bases and J by 0 bases. The CDR3 nucleotides are TGTGCCAGCAGCTTCCTGACTAGCGGGAAATACTCCTACGAGCAGTACTTC. It yields the protein CASSFLTSGKYSYEQYF.

The genes are TRBV19 and TRBJ1-5, with a weak D call TRBD1 (6 bases). Trimming shortened V by 4 bases and J by 3 bases, and 19 bases separated the two germline ends. CDR3 length: 17 amino acids. Per the germline V gene, CDR1 is LNHDA and CDR2 is SQIVND (reference sequence). The CDR3 region has the DNA TGTGCCAGTAGTACTACCGGGGGCCCGTATTTCAATCAGCCCCAGCATTTT. Translated, it gives CASSTTGGPYFNQPQHF.

The chain combines TRBV7-8 with TRBJ1-2, with D possibly being TRBD1 (6 bases). CDR1 and CDR2 from the germline V gene are SGHVS and FQNEAQ. The CDR3 runs to 14 residues. The V and J ends lost 3 bases and 1 base respectively, with 9 bases between them. CDR3 amino acids: CASSLDRNNYGYTF. The CDR3 bases are TGTGCCAGCAGCTTGGACAGAAATAACTATGGCTACACCTTC.

This clone was picked up one time. The gene calls are TRBV19 and TRBJ1-6, with D unclear. The ends were cut back, 3 bases at V and 10 bases at J, with 7 bases in the middle. This CDR3 region has 12 residues. The germline V gene has CDR1 LNHDA and CDR2 SQIVND (reference sequence). The CDR3 region has the DNA TGTGCCAGTAGTATTTACGAGTCACCCCTCCACTTT. Translation: CASSIYESPLHF. The full variable domain, rest sourced from reference TRBV19 and TRBJ1-6, is DGGITQSPKYLFRKEGQNVTLSCEQNLNHDAMYWYRQDPGQGLRLIYYSQIVNDFQKGDIAEGYSVSREKKESFPLTVTSAQKNPTAFYLCASSIYESPLHFGNGTRLTVT.

The CDR3 spells CTSSPMGLAGTYNEQFF. The CDR3 nucleotides read TGCACCAGCAGCCCTATGGGACTAGCGGGAACCTACAATGAGCAGTTCTTC. The chain couples TRBV1 to TRBJ2-1; the tabulated D call, TRBD2, remains unverified against the DNA. TRBV1 is recorded as a pseudogene. The CDR3 sequence is 17 residues long.